The 16 T cell receptor beta chains given below trace back to one sample, sequenced in a study of low-dose radiotherapy and immunotherapy resistance in tumors. Noted time point: after trial treatment. As to treatment: LDRT plus nivolumab, ipilimumab, low-dose cyclophosphamide and aspirin (RACIN trial). Gene-specific TRAV and TRBV primers were used for first-strand cDNA, covering alpha and beta chains. TCRs were put through about 20 PCR cycles of amplification with Phusion. A constant-region primer and the V-primer adapter served as the primer pair. TCRdb called the reads again in MiXCR, with one record for every CDR3 protein. The sample has tens of thousands of distinct CDR3 sequences, under 25% seen once; the top ten hold 9.5% to 15%. Specimen: PBMCs, collected after low-dose radiotherapy plus immunotherapy. The receptors were sampled from a female donor with ovarian cancer.

This clonotype was seen at least ten times. V usage is TRBV28 and J usage is TRBJ2-1; TRBD2 matches 10 bases. With V trimmed by 5 bases and J by 5 bases, 12 bases remained unmatched. The CDR3 contains 17 residues. Germline V CDR1 and CDR2: MDHEN, SYDVKM. CDR3 coding DNA: TGTGCCAGCAGTCCCGATTTGTTAGCGGGGGGCCACAATGAGCAGTTCTTC. Translation: CASSPDLLAGGHNEQFF.

In this sample, this clonotype turned up many times. The chain couples TRBV5-4 to TRBJ2-7; the D call may be TRBD1 or TRBD2 (5 bases each). The CDR3 consists of 14 residues. Trimming left V 4 bases short and J 0 bases short, with 11 bases between. Germline V lookup: CDR1 SGHNT, CDR2 YYREEE (reference sequence). The CDR3 protein is CASSPRDGSYEQYF. The CDR3 DNA reads as TGTGCCAGCAGCCCCCGGGACGGCTCCTACGAGCAGTACTTC.

The chain joins TRBV7-2 to TRBJ2-4, with 10 bases aligning to TRBD2. The V segment lost 4 bases and the J segment 7 bases; nucleotides outside the gene matches: 7. CDR3 length: 15 residues. Germline CDR1 reads SGHTA; CDR2 reads FQGNSA. CDR3 in amino acids: CASSSLAGAGNIQYF. The CDR3 DNA is TGTGCCAGCAGCTCCCTAGCGGGAGCGGGCAACATTCAGTACTTC.

The chain is built from TRBV18 and TRBJ2-3, with no clear D. CDR1 and CDR2 from the germline V gene are KGHSH and LQKENI. The CDR3 extends over 11 amino acids. V was trimmed by 6 bases and J by 2 bases, leaving 3 bases between them. CDR3 amino acids: CASSPTDTQYF. The CDR3 DNA sequence: TGTGCCAGCTCCCCCACAGATACGCAGTATTTT.

In this sample, this clonotype turned up many times. The genes are TRBV6-5 and TRBJ1-3; TRBD1 might be the D (6 bases). The CDR3 contains 15 residues. Trimming stripped 6 bases from V and 1 base from J, with 13 bases between. Germline CDR1 reads MNHEY; CDR2 reads SVGAGI. The CDR3 region is CASSPQGVSGNTIYF. The CDR3 bases are TGTGCCAGCAGCCCACAGGGCGTTTCTGGAAACACCATATATTTT.

This clonotype was counted many times. The genes are TRBV9 and TRBJ2-1; TRBD2 aligns across 7 bases. The CDR3 has 16 residues. Trimming cost V 0 bases and J 0 bases; bases outside gene matches: 3. Germline CDR1 and CDR2: SGDLS and YYNGEE. As DNA, the CDR3 is TGTGCCAGCAGCGTAGAAGCGGGGTTCTCCTACAATGAGCAGTTCTTC. It translates to CASSVEAGFSYNEQFF.

The sample holds many counts of this clonotype. The chain uses TRBV28 and TRBJ2-2; D may be TRBD1 (5 bases). Per germline, CDR1 MDHEN and CDR2 SYDVKM. The V end lost 10 bases, the J end lost 4 bases, and 19 bases lay between the germline ends. The CDR3 is 15 amino acids. The CDR3 nucleotides are TGTGCCATCAGGTCCAGGGTATCGGTCACCGGGGAGCTGTTTTTT. Translating it yields CAIRSRVSVTGELFF.

Of note for this clonotype: It may be a read error: a sequence one base away is much more abundant. V and J are TRBV6-2 or TRBV6-3 and TRBJ2-7; D perhaps matches TRBD2 (6 bases). Germline values: CDR1 MNHEY, CDR2 SVGEGT. Between the trimmed V and J ends, which lost 5 bases and 4 bases, there was a span of 12 bases. The CDR3 length is 13 residues. In DNA, the CDR3 is TGTGCCAGCAGTACCGGGAGCCAATACGAGCAGTACTTC. Translating it yields CASSTGSQYEQYF.

This clonotype showed up many times. The gene calls are TRBV5-4 and TRBJ2-2; D not certain. Looked up from germline, CDR1 is SGHNT and CDR2 is YYREEE (reference sequence). Trimming stripped 4 bases from V and 2 bases from J, with 15 bases between. The CDR3 extends over 16 amino acids. As DNA, the CDR3 is TGTGCCAGCAGCCTTGGCGGACGGTATAACACCGGGGAGCTGTTTTTT. It is translated as CASSLGGRYNTGELFF.

This clonotype appeared many times. The rearrangement joins TRBV7-6 to TRBJ2-6; D remains unclear. The CDR3 is made up of 14 amino acids. Per the germline V gene, CDR1 is SGHVS and CDR2 is FNYEAQ. The V and J ends lost 1 base and 2 bases respectively, with 3 bases between them. The CDR3 is CASSLDPGANVLTF. CDR3 sequence (DNA): TGTGCCAGCAGCTTAGATCCTGGGGCCAACGTCCTGACTTTC. Looking up the rest from reference TRBV7-6 and TRBJ2-6 gives the full variable domain: GAGVSQSPRYKVTKRGQDVALRCDPISGHVSLYWYRQALGQGPEFLTYFNYEAQQDKSGLPNDRFSAERPEGSISTLTIQRTEQRDSAMYRCASSLDPGANVLTFGAGSRLTVL.

In this sample, this clonotype turned up many times. The rearrangement links TRBV7-2 to TRBJ2-1, with D unclear. The CDR3 runs to 14 residues. CDR1 and CDR2 (germline): SGHTA, FQGNSA. The V end was cut by 1 base, the J end by 3 bases, with 7 bases between. CDR3: CASSLGRNYNEQFF. The CDR3 DNA follows: TGTGCCAGCAGCTTAGGACGGAACTACAATGAGCAGTTCTTC.

The chain uses TRBV5-1 and TRBJ2-7, with 9 bases aligning to TRBD1. This CDR3 has 15 residues. The V gene's germline CDR1 is SGHRS and CDR2 YFSETQ. The V segment lost 4 bases and the J segment 1 base; nucleotides outside the gene matches: 6. The CDR3 DNA reads TGCGCCAGCAGCCCGAGACAGGGGGTTTCCTACGAGCAGTACTTC. This codes for CASSPRQGVSYEQYF. Based on the CDR3 plus reference TRBV5-1 and TRBJ2-7, the full variable domain is KAGVTQTPRYLIKTRGQQVTLSCSPISGHRSVSWYQQTPGQGLQFLFEYFSETQRNKGNFPGRFSGRQFSNSRSEMNVSTLELGDSALYLCASSPRQGVSYEQYFGPGTRLTVT.

This clonotype was seen repeatedly, ten times or more. This chain uses TRBV6-6 with TRBJ1-1; D is unclear. The ends were cut back, 0 bases at V and 7 bases at J, with 15 bases in the middle. CDR3 length: 15 amino acids. Germline CDR1 MNHNY, CDR2 SVGAGI (reference sequence). The CDR3 region is CASSYSKVLGVEAFF. CDR3 coding DNA: TGTGCCAGCAGTTACTCGAAAGTGTTGGGCGTTGAAGCTTTCTTT.

This clonotype came up many times. The V call is TRBV29-1, the J call TRBJ2-7, with 7 nucleotides matching TRBD2. The trim removed 3 bases at V and 2 bases at J, leaving 10 bases unmatched. Per germline, CDR1 SQVTM and CDR2 ANQGSEA. The CDR3 is 15 amino acids. The CDR3 bases are TGCAGCGTTGAGGCAGGTAGCGGGCCAACCTACGAGCAGTACTTC. Its translation: CSVEAGSGPTYEQYF.

In its sample, this clonotype was seen many times. This CDR3 reads CASSQGIVLYEQYF. CDR3 DNA: TGTGCCAGCAGCCAGGGGATAGTTCTTTACGAGCAGTACTTC. The chain joins TRBV11-2 to TRBJ2-7; a weak D match, TRBD1 (6 bases). V was trimmed by 5 bases and J by 4 bases, leaving 15 bases between them. Germline V gene data show CDR1 as SGHAT and CDR2 as FQNNGV. The CDR3 extends over 14 amino acids.

This clonotype showed up just a few times. The gene calls are TRBV10-3 and TRBJ2-1; tentative D call: TRBD2 (7 bases). This CDR3 is built from 15 residues. Trimming removed 4 bases from V and 0 bases from J, with 10 bases in between. CDR1 is ENHRY, CDR2 SYGVKD, per germline. The CDR3 sequence is CAISGGGDSYNEQFF. Here the CDR3 DNA reads TGTGCCATCAGTGGAGGGGGGGACTCCTACAATGAGCAGTTCTTC.